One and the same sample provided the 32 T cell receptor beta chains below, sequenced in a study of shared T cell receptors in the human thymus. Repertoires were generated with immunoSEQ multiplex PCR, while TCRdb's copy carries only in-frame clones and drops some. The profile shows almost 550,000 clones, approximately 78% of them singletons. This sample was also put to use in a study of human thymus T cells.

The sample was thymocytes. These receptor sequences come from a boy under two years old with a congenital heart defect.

CDR3 coding DNA: TGTGCCAGCAGCTCCACAGGGGTGGCTGACGAGCAGTACTTC. Encoded protein: CASSSTGVADEQYF. J is TRBJ2-7 and V is TRBV5-6; 7 positions agree with TRBD1. The CDR3 covers 14 residues. From germline, CDR1 is SGHDT and CDR2 YYEEEE. The trim removed 3 bases at V and 5 bases at J, leaving 8 bases unmatched.

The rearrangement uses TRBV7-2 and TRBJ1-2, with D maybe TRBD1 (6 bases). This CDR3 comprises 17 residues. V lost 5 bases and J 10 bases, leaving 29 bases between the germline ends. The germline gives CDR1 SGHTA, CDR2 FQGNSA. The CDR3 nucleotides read TGTGCCAGCAGCCTAATACAGGGAAGGGTGGATAGGTCCGACTACACCTTC. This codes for CASSLIQGRVDRSDYTF.

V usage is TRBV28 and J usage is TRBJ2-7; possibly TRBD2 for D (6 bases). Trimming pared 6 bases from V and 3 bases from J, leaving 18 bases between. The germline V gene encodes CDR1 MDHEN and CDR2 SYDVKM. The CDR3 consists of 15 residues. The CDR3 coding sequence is TGTGCCAGCAGGGGCGGGACTCCGAACCTCTACGAGCAGTACTTC. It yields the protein CASRGGTPNLYEQYF.

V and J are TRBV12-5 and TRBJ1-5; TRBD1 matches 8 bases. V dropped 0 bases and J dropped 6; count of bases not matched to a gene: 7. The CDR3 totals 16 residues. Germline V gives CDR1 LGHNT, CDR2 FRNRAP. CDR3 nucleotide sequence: TGTGCTAGTGGTTTGGTAGGGCAGGGGGCAGGTCAGCCCCAGCATTTT. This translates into CASGLVGQGAGQPQHF.

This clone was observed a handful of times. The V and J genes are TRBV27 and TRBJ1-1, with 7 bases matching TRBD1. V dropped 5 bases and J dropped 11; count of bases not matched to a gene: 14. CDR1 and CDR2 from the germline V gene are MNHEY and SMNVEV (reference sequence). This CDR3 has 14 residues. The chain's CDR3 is CASSTSDRAVKAFF. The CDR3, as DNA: TGTGCCAGCAGTACCTCCGACAGGGCAGTAAAGGCTTTCTTT.

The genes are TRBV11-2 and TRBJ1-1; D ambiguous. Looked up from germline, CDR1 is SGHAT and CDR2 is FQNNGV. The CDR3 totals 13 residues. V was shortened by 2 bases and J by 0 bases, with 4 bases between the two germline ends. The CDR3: CASSLTVNTEAFF. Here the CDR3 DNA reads TGTGCCAGCAGCTTAACGGTGAACACTGAAGCTTTCTTT.

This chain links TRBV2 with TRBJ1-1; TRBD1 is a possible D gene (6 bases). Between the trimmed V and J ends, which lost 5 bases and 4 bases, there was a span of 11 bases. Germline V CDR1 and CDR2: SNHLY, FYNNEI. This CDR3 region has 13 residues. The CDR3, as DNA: TGTGCCAGCAGTCAACAGGGATTCACTGAAGCTTTCTTT. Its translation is CASSQQGFTEAFF.

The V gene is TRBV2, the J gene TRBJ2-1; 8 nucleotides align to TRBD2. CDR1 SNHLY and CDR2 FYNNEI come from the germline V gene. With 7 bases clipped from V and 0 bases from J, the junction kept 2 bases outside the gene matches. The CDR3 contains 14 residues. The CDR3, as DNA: TGTGCCAGCATAGCGGGAATCTCCTACAATGAGCAGTTCTTC. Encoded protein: CASIAGISYNEQFF.

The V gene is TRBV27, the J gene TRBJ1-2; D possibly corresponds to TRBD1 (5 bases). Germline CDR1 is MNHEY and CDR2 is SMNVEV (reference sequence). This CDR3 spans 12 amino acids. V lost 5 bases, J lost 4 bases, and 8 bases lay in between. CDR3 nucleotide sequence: TGTGCCAGCAGTGACAGTAGCTATGGCTACACCTTC. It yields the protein CASSDSSYGYTF.

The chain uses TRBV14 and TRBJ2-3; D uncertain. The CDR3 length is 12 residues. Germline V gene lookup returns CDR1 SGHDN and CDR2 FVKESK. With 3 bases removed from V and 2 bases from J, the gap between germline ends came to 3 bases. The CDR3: CASSHLTDTQYF. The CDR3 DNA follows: TGTGCCAGCAGCCATCTCACAGATACGCAGTATTTT.

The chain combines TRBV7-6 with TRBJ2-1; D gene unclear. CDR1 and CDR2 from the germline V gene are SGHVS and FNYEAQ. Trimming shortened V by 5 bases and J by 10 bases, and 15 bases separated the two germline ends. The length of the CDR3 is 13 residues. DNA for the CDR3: TGTGCCAGCAGCATCGAGCTTGCCGGGGAGCAGTTCTTC. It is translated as CASSIELAGEQFF.

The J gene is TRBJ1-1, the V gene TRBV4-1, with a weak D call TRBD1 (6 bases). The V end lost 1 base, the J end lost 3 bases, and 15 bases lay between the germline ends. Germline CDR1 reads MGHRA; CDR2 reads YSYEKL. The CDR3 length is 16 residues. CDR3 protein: CASSQVVGGPDTEAFF. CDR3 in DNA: TGCGCCAGCAGCCAAGTGGTCGGGGGGCCGGACACTGAAGCTTTCTTT.

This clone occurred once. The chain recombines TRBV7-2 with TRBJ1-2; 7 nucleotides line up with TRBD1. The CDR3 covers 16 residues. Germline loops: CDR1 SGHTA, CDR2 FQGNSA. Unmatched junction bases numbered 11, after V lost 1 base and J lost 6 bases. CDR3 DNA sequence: TGTGCCAGCAGCTTAGATTTTTTGGACAGGTCCCATGGCTACACCTTC. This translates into CASSLDFLDRSHGYTF.

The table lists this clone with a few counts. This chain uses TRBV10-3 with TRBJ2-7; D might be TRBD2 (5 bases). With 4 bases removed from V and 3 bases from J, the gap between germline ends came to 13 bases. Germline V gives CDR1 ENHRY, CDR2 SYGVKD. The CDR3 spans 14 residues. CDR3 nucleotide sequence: TGTGCCATCAGTGCCTCCGGGAACCTCTACGAGCAGTACTTC. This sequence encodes CAISASGNLYEQYF.

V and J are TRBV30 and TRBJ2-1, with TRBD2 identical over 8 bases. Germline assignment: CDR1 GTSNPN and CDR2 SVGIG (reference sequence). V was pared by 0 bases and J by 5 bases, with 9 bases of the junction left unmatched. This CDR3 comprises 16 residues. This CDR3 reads CAWSVISREVHNEQFF. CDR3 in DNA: TGTGCCTGGAGTGTAATCTCGCGGGAGGTACACAATGAGCAGTTCTTC. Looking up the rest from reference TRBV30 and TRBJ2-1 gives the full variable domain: SQTIHQWPATLVQPVGSPLSLECTVEGTSNPNLYWYRQAAGRGLQLLFYSVGIGQISSEVPQNLSASRPQDRQFILSSKKLLLSDSGFYLCAWSVISREVHNEQFFGPGTRLTVL.

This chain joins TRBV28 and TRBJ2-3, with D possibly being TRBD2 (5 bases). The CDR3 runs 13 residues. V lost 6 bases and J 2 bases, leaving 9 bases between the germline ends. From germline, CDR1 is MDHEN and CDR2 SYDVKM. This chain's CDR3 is CASRRDTTDTQYF. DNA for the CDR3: TGTGCCAGCAGACGGGATACCACAGATACGCAGTATTTT.

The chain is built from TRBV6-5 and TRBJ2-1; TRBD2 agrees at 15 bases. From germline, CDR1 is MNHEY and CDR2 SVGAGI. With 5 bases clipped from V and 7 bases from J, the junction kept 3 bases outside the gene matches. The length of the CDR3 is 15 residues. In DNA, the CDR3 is TGTGCCAGCAGTGGACTAGCGGGAGGGCGTAATGAGCAGTTCTTC. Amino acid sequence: CASSGLAGGRNEQFF.

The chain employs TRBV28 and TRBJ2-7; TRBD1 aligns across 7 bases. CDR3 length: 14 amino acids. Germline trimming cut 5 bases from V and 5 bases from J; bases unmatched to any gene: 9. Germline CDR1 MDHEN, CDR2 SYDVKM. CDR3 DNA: TGTGCCAGCAGTCCCGATGGACAGGAAAACGAGCAGTACTTC. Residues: CASSPDGQENEQYF. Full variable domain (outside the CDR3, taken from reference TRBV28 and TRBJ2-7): DVKVTQSSRYLVKRTGEKVFLECVQDMDHENMFWYRQDPGLGLRLIYFSYDVKMKEKGDIPEGYSVSREKKERFSLILESASTNQTSMYLCASSPDGQENEQYFGPGTRLTVT.

The CDR3 DNA sequence: TGTGCCAGCAGCTTAACGTCCGGGCTAGCGGTAGGGCATGAGCAGTTCTTC. It is translated as CASSLTSGLAVGHEQFF. The chain joins TRBV7-3 to TRBJ2-1; TRBD2 aligns across 7 bases. CDR3 length: 17 residues. J was trimmed by 8 bases and V by 0 bases; bases with no gene match: 13. Per the germline V gene, CDR1 is SGHTA and CDR2 is FQGTGA.

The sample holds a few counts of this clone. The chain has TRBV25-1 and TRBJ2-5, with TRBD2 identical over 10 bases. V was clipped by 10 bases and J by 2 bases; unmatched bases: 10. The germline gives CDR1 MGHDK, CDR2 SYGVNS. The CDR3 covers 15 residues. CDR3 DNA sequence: TGTGCCATCAGCGTCAGGACTAGCGGACAAGAGACCCAGTACTTC. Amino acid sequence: CAISVRTSGQETQYF.

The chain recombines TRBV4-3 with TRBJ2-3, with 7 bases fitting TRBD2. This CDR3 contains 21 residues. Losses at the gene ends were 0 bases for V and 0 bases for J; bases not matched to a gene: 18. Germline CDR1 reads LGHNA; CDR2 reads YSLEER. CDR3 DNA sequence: TGCGCCAGCAGCCAAGATTGGGCAGCGGGGCCGAATTTTACTAGCACAGATACGCAGTATTTT. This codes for CASSQDWAAGPNFTSTDTQYF.

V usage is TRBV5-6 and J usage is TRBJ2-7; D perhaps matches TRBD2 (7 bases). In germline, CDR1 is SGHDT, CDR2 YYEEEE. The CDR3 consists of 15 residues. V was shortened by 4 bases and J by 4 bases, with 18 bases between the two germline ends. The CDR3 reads CASSDPRGAGYEQYF. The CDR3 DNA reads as TGTGCCAGCAGCGACCCCCGGGGGGCGGGATACGAGCAGTACTTC.

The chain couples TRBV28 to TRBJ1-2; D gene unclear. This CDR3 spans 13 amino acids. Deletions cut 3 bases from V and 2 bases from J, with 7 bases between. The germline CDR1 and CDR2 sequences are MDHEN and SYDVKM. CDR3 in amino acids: CASSFTENYGYTF. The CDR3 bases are TGTGCCAGCAGTTTTACAGAAAACTATGGCTACACCTTC.

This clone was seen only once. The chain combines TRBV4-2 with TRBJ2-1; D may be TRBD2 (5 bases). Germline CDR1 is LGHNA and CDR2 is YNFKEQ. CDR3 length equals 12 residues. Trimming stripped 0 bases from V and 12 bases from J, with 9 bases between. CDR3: CASSQDLEGQFF. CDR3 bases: TGTGCCAGCAGCCAAGATCTTGAGGGGCAGTTCTTC.

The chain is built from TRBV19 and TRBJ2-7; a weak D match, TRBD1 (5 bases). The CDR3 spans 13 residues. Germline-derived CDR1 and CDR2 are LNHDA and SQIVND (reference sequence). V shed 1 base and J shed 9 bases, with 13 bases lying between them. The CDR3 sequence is CASSIASQGWQYF. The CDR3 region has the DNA TGTGCCAGTAGTATAGCGAGCCAGGGATGGCAGTACTTC.

CDR3 nucleotides: TGCGCCAGCAGCCAGACCGGACTAGCGGGAGGGAGGGATGAGCAGTTCTTC. This codes for CASSQTGLAGGRDEQFF. The chain employs TRBV4-3 and TRBJ2-1; 15 positions agree with TRBD2. The junction had 8 bases not matched to a gene; V was cut back by 3 bases and J by 8 bases. The CDR3 consists of 17 residues. Germline values: CDR1 LGHNA, CDR2 YSLEER.

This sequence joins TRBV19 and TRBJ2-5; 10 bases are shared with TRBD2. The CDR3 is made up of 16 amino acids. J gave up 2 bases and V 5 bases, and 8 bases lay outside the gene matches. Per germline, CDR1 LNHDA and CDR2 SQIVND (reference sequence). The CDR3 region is CASSPRVAGGQETQYF. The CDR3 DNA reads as TGTGCCAGTAGTCCTAGGGTAGCGGGAGGACAAGAGACCCAGTACTTC.

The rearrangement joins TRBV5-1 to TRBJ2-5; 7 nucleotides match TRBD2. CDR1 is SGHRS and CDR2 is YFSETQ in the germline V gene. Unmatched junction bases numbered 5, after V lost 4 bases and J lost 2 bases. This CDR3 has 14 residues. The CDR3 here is CASSGSGRQETQYF. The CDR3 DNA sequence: TGCGCCAGCAGCGGTAGCGGGCGACAAGAGACCCAGTACTTC.

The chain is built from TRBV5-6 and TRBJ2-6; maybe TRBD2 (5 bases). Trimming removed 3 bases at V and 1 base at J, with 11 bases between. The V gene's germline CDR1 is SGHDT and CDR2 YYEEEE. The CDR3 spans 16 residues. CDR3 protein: CASSSGRESGANVLTF. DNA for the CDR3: TGTGCCAGCAGCTCCGGTAGGGAGTCTGGGGCCAACGTCCTGACTTTC.

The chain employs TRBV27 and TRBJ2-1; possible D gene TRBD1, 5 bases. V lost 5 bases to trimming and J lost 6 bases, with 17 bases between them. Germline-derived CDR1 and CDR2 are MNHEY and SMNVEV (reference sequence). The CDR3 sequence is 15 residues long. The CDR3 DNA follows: TGTGCCAGCAGTATAGACTTAGTGGGGCGCAATGAGCAGTTCTTC. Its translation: CASSIDLVGRNEQFF.

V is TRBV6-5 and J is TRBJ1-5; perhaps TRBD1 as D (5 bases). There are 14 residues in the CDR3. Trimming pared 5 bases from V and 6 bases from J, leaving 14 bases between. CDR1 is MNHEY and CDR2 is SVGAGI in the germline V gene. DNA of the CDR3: TGTGCCAGCAGTATGCCAGGGATGGGTCAGCCCCAGCATTTT. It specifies CASSMPGMGQPQHF.

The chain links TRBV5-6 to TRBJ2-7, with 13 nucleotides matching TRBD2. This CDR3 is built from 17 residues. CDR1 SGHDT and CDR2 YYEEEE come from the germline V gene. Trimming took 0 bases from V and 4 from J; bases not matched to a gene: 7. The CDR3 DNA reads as TGTGCCAGCAGCTTGGGACTAGCGGGAGGTTGGAGGTACGAGCAGTACTTC. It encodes CASSLGLAGGWRYEQYF.